The following is a TCR beta chain sequence with its context. Only one count was recorded for this clone. It has no known antigen specificity. A read error may account for a junction end that differs from germline. This entry belongs to a study of immune evolution from preneoplasia to lung adenocarcinoma (dated by TCRdb to the early 2020s). At the level of the whole study: The study profiled immune contexture across lung adenocarcinoma precursors and invasive adenocarcinoma using immune gene expression, TCR sequencing and multiplex immunofluorescence. A total of approximately 48 patients with pulmonary nodules who underwent surgical resection were included in the overall cohort. The study reported that fewer than 120 samples were used for TCR sequencing. The sample size depended on which specimens were available, not on a prior power calculation. TCR sequencing data were obtained from under 55 patients. The immune data were combined with whole exome sequencing and methylation data from the same cohort of nodules. POLYSOLVER was used to infer Class I HLA alleles from exome data, while LOHHLA was used to detect allele-specific HLA loss. Resected precursor lesions (AAH, AIS, MIA) and invasive adenocarcinomas were compared against paired morphologically normal lung tissue.

Findings and caveats that apply to the study as a whole: The findings reflected association rather than direct causation, and larger cohorts with long-term follow-up and longitudinal biopsies were considered necessary. Clonality was highest in normal lung, while later-stage lesions appeared to show lower clonality but higher T cell density and diversity. Because all patients came from Japan and China, whether the findings apply to Western populations was uncertain. Normal lung had the highest top T cell clone frequencies, which appeared to decline progressively from AAH through AIS, MIA and invasive adenocarcinoma.

The patients had resection in Japan or China between 2014 and 2017. Histologic diagnosis of each case was confirmed independently by two lung cancer pathologists on H&E slides. FFPE tissue was used for DNA isolation with the AllPrep DNA/RNA FFPE Kit. The CDR3 holds 13 amino acids from the cysteine to the phenylalanine. Only the CDR3 DNA stays, 39 bases, in frame from base 1. CDR1 and CDR2 were assigned from the germline V gene as SGHDN and FVKESK. The immunoSEQ hsTCRbeta Kit was used to sequence TCR beta CDR3 regions from DNA. In the paper's pipeline: The ImmunoSEQ Analyzer was used to analyse the TCR sequencing data. T cell clonality was defined as 1 minus Pielou's evenness computed on productive rearrangements. T cell diversity was measured with the inverse Simpson index on productive templates. T cell density was TCR beta template counts normalized to usable DNA, estimated by amplifying and sequencing housekeeping genes. TCR metrics were compared across histologic stages using two-sided Kruskal-Wallis tests. The clones in this table, taken by TCRdb from immuneACCESS, are in-frame only. Not every clone is retained; where verified, under half of the shortfall comes from an unresolved V gene, and the cause of the rest is unknown. The V and J calls and clone size were taken over from that table, and D and trimming were inferred from the DNA. The sample profile shows about 6,300 clones; 60% to 75% of them were found once. 9.8% of the sample comes from the top ten.

The chain was built from TRBV14 and TRBJ1-6, with an unclear D gene assignment. Source material: FFPE adjacent normal lung tissue. The source of this sequence is an older donor with lung adenocarcinoma. The CDR3 amino acid sequence is: CASSQDFYSPLHF. At the DNA level, the sequence is TGTGCCAGCAGTCAAGACTTTTATTCACCCCTCCACTTT. With the rest looked up from the reference TRBV14 and TRBJ1-6 genes rather than sequenced, the full variable domain is EAGVTQFPSHSVIEKGQTVTLRCDPISGHDNLYWYRRVMGKEIKFLLHFVKESKQDESGMPNNRFLAERTGGTYSTLKVQPAELEDSGVYFCASSQDFYSPLHFGNGTRLTVT.